This is a list of T cell receptor beta chains from one sample in a study of T cells in Graves' hyperthyroidism and ophthalmopathy. TCRdb itself ran the multiplex PCR reads through MiXCR, one entry per CDR3 protein. The data contain under 400,000 distinct CDR3 sequences, nearly 15% of them singletons. Sequenced: blood. All receptors derive from a woman in her sixties with Graves' ophthalmopathy. Both conserved end residues are part of each CDR3. A D gene is named only where the DNA matches it firmly. Rows give clone size only sometimes, using once, few, many, or a class for an expanded clone.

CDR3,DNA,size,D,V,J
CATSRDRLARRSETQYF,TGTGCCACCAGCAGAGATCGACTAGCGAGGAGATCGGAGACCCAGTACTTC,few,TRBD2,TRBV15,TRBJ2-5
CASSLNMGPGELFF,TGTGCCAGCAGTTTGAATATGGGGCCCGGGGAGCTGTTTTTT,many,.,TRBV12-3/TRBV12-4,TRBJ2-2
CASRGGIGETEAFF,TGTGCCAGCAGGGGGGGGATTGGGGAAACTGAAGCTTTCTTT,.,.,TRBV25-1,TRBJ1-1
CASGLASGGGHYYEQYF,TGTGCTAGTGGTTTGGCTAGCGGTGGAGGTCATTACTACGAGCAGTACTTC,.,TRBD2,TRBV12-5,TRBJ2-7
CASSLDVKRGRGDPDTQYF,TGCGCCAGCAGCTTGGATGTGAAGCGGGGCCGAGGAGATCCAGATACGCAGTATTTT,.,TRBD2,TRBV5-1,TRBJ2-3
CAGSLRQSNEKLFF,TGCGCCGGCAGCTTACGACAGTCGAATGAAAAACTGTTTTTT,.,.,TRBV5-1,TRBJ1-4
CAISDIMNTEAFF,TGTGCCATCAGTGACATTATGAACACTGAAGCTTTCTTT,.,.,TRBV10-3,TRBJ1-1
CASSRSRESSYNEQFF,TGTGCCAGTAGTCGCTCCCGGGAGTCGTCATACAATGAGCAGTTCTTC,.,.,TRBV19,TRBJ2-1
CASSPKAWGHPNTEAFF,TGTGCCAGCAGCCCGAAGGCTTGGGGACACCCGAACACTGAAGCTTTCTTT,many,.,TRBV3-1,TRBJ1-1
CASSPDLGGGNYNEQFF,TGTGCCAGCAGCCCCGACTTGGGGGGCGGGAACTACAATGAGCAGTTCTTC,many,.,TRBV11-2,TRBJ2-1
CASSAQGDSGNTIYF,TGCGCCAGCAGCGCACAGGGAGACTCTGGAAACACCATATATTTT,few,.,TRBV5-1,TRBJ1-3
CASSLAGANSYEQYF,TGCGCCAGCAGCTTGGCAGGCGCCAACTCCTACGAGCAGTACTTC,.,.,TRBV5-1,TRBJ2-7
CASRRTNYEQFF,TGTGCCAGCCGTCGGACTAACTATGAGCAGTTCTTC,many,.,TRBV6-2/TRBV6-3,TRBJ2-1
CASSPGTGDSQPQHF,TGTGCCAGCAGCCCCGGGACAGGGGACAGTCAGCCCCAGCATTTT,many,TRBD1,TRBV6-1,TRBJ1-5
CSARDLYQETQYF,TGCAGTGCTAGGGACCTATACCAAGAGACCCAGTACTTC,many,.,TRBV20-1,TRBJ2-5
CASSSASGNQPQHF,TGCGCCAGCAGCTCGGCTAGTGGCAATCAGCCCCAGCATTTT,many,.,TRBV5-1,TRBJ1-5
CASSSAGLAGRVRTDTQYF,TGTGCCAGCAGCTCAGCGGGACTAGCGGGACGTGTTAGGACAGATACGCAGTATTTT,many,TRBD2,TRBV11-2,TRBJ2-3
CASSRASGRELWETQYF,TGTGCCAGCAGCAGAGCTAGCGGGAGGGAGCTTTGGGAGACCCAGTACTTC,many,TRBD2,TRBV11-2,TRBJ2-5
CASIRAQGTGELFF,TGTGCCAGCATCCGGGCCCAAGGTACCGGGGAGCTGTTTTTT,.,.,TRBV28,TRBJ2-2
CASSLRQGAGQPQHF,TGTGCCAGCAGCTTACGACAGGGGGCAGGCCAGCCCCAGCATTTT,.,TRBD1,TRBV7-8,TRBJ1-5
CSARVLRLAGDRDTQYF,TGCAGTGCTAGAGTATTGAGACTAGCGGGAGATAGAGATACGCAGTATTTT,many,TRBD2,TRBV20-1,TRBJ2-3
CSAIPGVRGTEAFF,TGCAGTGCTATCCCAGGGGTCCGGGGGACTGAAGCTTTCTTT,many,.,TRBV20-1,TRBJ1-1
CASSPGPILPGELFF,TGTGCCAGCAGCCCGGGCCCAATTCTCCCCGGGGAGCTGTTTTTT,few,.,TRBV13,TRBJ2-2
CASSPHGSLNSPLHF,TGTGCCAGCAGCCCGCACGGGAGCCTAAATTCACCCCTCCACTTT,few,.,TRBV5-6,TRBJ1-6
CASSFILAGTGELFF,TGTGCCAGCAGTTTCATCCTAGCGGGAACCGGGGAGCTGTTTTTT,many,TRBD2,TRBV27,TRBJ2-2
CASSDKGASSSGANVLTF,TGCGCCAGCAGCGACAAGGGGGCGTCGAGCTCTGGGGCCAACGTCCTGACTTTC,.,TRBD1,TRBV5-1,TRBJ2-6
CASTRQGEGGNTIYF,TGTGCCAGCACCCGACAGGGGGAAGGTGGAAACACCATATATTTT,few,TRBD1,TRBV9,TRBJ1-3
CASSLTGDNYNEQFF,TGTGCCAGCAGCTTAACAGGGGACAACTACAATGAGCAGTTCTTC,many,.,TRBV7-3,TRBJ2-1
CASKERTGGRQPQHF,TGTGCCAGCAAGGAGAGGACAGGGGGCCGGCAGCCCCAGCATTTT,many,TRBD1,TRBV2,TRBJ1-5
CASSPGTYTDTQYF,TGTGCCAGCAGCCCCGGGACCTACACAGATACGCAGTATTTT,many,.,TRBV7-2,TRBJ2-3
CATSASPPTGPDTEAFF,TGTGCCACCAGTGCTTCCCCTCCGACAGGGCCGGACACTGAAGCTTTCTTT,many,TRBD1,TRBV24-1,TRBJ1-1
CASSFHRGVGYTF,TGTGCCAGCAGTTTTCACAGGGGGGTTGGCTACACCTTC,.,TRBD1,TRBV28,TRBJ1-2
CASSQDFNAPNQPQHF,TGCGCCAGCAGCCAAGATTTTAATGCACCCAATCAGCCCCAGCATTTT,few,.,TRBV4-1,TRBJ1-5
CASSVPGPAIGELFF,TGTGCCAGCAGCGTACCCGGGCCAGCCATCGGGGAGCTGTTTTTT,.,.,TRBV9,TRBJ2-2
CSARPQVIWANEQFF,TGCAGTGCTAGACCCCAGGTCATTTGGGCCAATGAGCAGTTCTTC,many,.,TRBV20-1,TRBJ2-1
CASGFYPKLGQGRTGNTIYF,TGTGCTAGTGGTTTCTACCCAAAACTGGGACAGGGGAGAACTGGAAACACCATATATTTT,few,TRBD1,TRBV12-5,TRBJ1-3
CSARDPSTYEQYF,TGCAGTGCTAGAGATCCCTCAACCTACGAGCAGTACTTC,.,.,TRBV20-1,TRBJ2-7
CASSWFSAYEQYF,TGTGCCAGCAGCTGGTTCTCAGCCTACGAGCAGTACTTC,many,.,TRBV5-8,TRBJ2-7
CASSPLGGYEQFF,TGTGCCAGCAGTCCCCTCGGAGGCTATGAGCAGTTCTTC,many,.,TRBV28,TRBJ2-1
CASSAPDRDTQPQHF,TGTGCCAGTAGTGCCCCCGACAGGGACACTCAGCCCCAGCATTTT,.,TRBD1,TRBV19,TRBJ1-5
CASSYRTSGRAYNEQFF,TGTGCCAGCAGTTACAGGACTAGCGGGAGGGCCTACAATGAGCAGTTCTTC,many,TRBD2,TRBV6-5,TRBJ2-1
CASGVRTSGKHIQYF,TGTGCTAGTGGAGTCCGGACTAGCGGGAAGCACATTCAGTACTTC,many,TRBD2,TRBV12-5,TRBJ2-4
CASRGVSGSNEQFF,TGCGCCAGCAGGGGCGTTAGCGGGAGTAATGAGCAGTTCTTC,.,TRBD2,TRBV5-1,TRBJ2-1
CSADTTGAPLHF,TGCAGTGCAGACACCACAGGGGCACCCCTCCACTTT,.,TRBD1,TRBV20-1,TRBJ1-6
CASSFDRANQPQHF,TGTGCCAGCAGTTTCGATAGGGCTAATCAGCCCCAGCATTTT,.,.,TRBV27,TRBJ1-5
CAWSVGAGADTQYF,TGTGCCTGGAGTGTTGGCGCGGGGGCAGATACGCAGTATTTT,many,TRBD2,TRBV30,TRBJ2-3